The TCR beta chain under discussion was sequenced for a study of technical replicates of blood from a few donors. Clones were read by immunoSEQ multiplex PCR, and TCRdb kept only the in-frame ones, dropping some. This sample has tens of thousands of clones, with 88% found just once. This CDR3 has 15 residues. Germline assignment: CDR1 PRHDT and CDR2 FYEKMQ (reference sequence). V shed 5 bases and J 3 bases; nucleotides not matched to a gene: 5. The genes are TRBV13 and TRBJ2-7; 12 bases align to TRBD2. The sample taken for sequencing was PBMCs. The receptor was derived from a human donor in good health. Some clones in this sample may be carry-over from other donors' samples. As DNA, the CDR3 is TGTGCCAGCAGCCCCAGGACTAGCGGGATCTACGAGCAGTACTTC. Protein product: CASSPRTSGIYEQYF.